The text below deals with one T cell receptor (beta chain). Its antigen is unidentified. The junction shows a germline mismatch at one end, possibly a read error. TCRdb passed the 5' RACE reads through MiXCR, listing each CDR3 protein once. The table has approximately 340,000 distinct CDR3 sequences, 8.7% seen once. This record comes from a study of T cells after yellow fever vaccination. This CDR3 has 16 residues. Germline CDR1 SQVTM, CDR2 ANQGSEA. Notes on the study in general: Weaker overall was a secondary response that nonetheless peaked faster, on day 5 versus 15.

The receptor comes from a man younger than 35 who received the YFV17D yellow fever vaccine. Sequenced material: PBMCs, taken on the day of the first yellow fever vaccination. The chain employs TRBV29-1 and TRBJ2-2, with a weak D call TRBD2 (7 bases). Here the CDR3 DNA reads TGCAGCATTGAAGGGGCGGGGGCGACGAACACCGGGGAGCTGTTTTTT. This gives the protein CSIEGAGATNTGELFF.